This T cell receptor (beta chain) stems from a study of T-cell reconstitution after alpha-beta-depleted transplantation in children (dated by TCRdb to the mid-2010s). The study in broad terms: Using TCR repertoire profiling, the study followed T-cell immune reconstitution in a quantitative way in children after TCRalphabeta/CD19-depleted allogeneic hematopoietic cell transplantation.

CDR1 ENHRY and CDR2 SYGVKD are derived from the germline V gene. Spanning cysteine to phenylalanine, the CDR3 consists of 15 amino acids. The read is trimmed to its CDR3 DNA, 45 bases read in frame from base 1. V and J are truncated by 0 bases and 1 base respectively, leaving an intervening sequence of 9 bases. In its sample, this clonotype was seen a few times. Its antigen is currently not known. Per-base quality was not reported, and no clone a single base away is much larger than it. The library was generated by PCR. This sample was sequenced with an Illumina HiSeq 2500. TCR library preparation used molecular barcoding, with unique molecular identifiers applied to normalize quantification of the TCRbeta repertoire. Clones were called with MiXCR by TCRdb after fastp trimmed the public reads at Q25, and only in-frame beta chains were retained. A single entry per CDR3 protein holds the most common genes and DNA from its merged rows. The sample has hundreds of thousands of distinct CDR3 sequences on record, approximately 9% of them singletons. 6.2% of the sample belongs to the ten largest clones.

The chain was built from TRBV10-3 and TRBJ1-1; TRBD1 is perhaps the D gene, given 6 matching bases. The sequence was obtained from a human donor who donated a stem cell graft to a child with acute lymphoblastic leukemia. This specimen was PBMCs from the stem cell graft donor, taken from the stem cell graft. The CDR3: CAISESRGANTEAFF. The bases read TGTGCCATCAGTGAGTCGAGGGGGGCGAACACTGAAGCTTTCTTT.